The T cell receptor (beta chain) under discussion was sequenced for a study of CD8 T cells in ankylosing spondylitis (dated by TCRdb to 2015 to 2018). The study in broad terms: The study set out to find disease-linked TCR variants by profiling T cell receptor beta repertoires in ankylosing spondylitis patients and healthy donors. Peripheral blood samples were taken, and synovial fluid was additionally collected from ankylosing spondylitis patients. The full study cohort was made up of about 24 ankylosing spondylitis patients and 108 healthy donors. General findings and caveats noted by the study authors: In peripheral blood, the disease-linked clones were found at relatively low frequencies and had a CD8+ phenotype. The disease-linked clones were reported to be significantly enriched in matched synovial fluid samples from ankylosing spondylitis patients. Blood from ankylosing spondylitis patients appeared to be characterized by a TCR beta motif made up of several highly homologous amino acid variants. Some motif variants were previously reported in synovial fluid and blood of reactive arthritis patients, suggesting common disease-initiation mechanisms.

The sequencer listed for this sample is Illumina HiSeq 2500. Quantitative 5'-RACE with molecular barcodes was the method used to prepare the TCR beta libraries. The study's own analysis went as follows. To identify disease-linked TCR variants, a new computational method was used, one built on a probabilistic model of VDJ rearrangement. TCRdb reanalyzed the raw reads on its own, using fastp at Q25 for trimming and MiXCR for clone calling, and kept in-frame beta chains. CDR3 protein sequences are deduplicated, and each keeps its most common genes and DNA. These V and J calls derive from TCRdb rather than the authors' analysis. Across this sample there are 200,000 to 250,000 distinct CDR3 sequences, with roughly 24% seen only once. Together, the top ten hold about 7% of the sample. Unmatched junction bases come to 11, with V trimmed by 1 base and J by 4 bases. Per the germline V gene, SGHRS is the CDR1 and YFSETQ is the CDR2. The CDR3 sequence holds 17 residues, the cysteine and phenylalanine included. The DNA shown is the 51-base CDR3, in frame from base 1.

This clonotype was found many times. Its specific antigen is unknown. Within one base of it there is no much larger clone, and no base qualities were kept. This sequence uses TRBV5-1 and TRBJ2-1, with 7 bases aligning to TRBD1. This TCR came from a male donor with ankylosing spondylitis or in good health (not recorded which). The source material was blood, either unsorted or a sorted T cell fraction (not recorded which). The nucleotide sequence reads TGCGCCAGCAGCTTGTTGGACCGGCGACAGGGTTACAATGAGCAGTTCTTC. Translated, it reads CASSLLDRRQGYNEQFF. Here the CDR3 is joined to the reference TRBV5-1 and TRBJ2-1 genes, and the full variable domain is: KAGVTQTPRYLIKTRGQQVTLSCSPISGHRSVSWYQQTPGQGLQFLFEYFSETQRNKGNFPGRFSGRQFSNSRSEMNVSTLELGDSALYLCASSLLDRRQGYNEQFFGPGTRLTVL.